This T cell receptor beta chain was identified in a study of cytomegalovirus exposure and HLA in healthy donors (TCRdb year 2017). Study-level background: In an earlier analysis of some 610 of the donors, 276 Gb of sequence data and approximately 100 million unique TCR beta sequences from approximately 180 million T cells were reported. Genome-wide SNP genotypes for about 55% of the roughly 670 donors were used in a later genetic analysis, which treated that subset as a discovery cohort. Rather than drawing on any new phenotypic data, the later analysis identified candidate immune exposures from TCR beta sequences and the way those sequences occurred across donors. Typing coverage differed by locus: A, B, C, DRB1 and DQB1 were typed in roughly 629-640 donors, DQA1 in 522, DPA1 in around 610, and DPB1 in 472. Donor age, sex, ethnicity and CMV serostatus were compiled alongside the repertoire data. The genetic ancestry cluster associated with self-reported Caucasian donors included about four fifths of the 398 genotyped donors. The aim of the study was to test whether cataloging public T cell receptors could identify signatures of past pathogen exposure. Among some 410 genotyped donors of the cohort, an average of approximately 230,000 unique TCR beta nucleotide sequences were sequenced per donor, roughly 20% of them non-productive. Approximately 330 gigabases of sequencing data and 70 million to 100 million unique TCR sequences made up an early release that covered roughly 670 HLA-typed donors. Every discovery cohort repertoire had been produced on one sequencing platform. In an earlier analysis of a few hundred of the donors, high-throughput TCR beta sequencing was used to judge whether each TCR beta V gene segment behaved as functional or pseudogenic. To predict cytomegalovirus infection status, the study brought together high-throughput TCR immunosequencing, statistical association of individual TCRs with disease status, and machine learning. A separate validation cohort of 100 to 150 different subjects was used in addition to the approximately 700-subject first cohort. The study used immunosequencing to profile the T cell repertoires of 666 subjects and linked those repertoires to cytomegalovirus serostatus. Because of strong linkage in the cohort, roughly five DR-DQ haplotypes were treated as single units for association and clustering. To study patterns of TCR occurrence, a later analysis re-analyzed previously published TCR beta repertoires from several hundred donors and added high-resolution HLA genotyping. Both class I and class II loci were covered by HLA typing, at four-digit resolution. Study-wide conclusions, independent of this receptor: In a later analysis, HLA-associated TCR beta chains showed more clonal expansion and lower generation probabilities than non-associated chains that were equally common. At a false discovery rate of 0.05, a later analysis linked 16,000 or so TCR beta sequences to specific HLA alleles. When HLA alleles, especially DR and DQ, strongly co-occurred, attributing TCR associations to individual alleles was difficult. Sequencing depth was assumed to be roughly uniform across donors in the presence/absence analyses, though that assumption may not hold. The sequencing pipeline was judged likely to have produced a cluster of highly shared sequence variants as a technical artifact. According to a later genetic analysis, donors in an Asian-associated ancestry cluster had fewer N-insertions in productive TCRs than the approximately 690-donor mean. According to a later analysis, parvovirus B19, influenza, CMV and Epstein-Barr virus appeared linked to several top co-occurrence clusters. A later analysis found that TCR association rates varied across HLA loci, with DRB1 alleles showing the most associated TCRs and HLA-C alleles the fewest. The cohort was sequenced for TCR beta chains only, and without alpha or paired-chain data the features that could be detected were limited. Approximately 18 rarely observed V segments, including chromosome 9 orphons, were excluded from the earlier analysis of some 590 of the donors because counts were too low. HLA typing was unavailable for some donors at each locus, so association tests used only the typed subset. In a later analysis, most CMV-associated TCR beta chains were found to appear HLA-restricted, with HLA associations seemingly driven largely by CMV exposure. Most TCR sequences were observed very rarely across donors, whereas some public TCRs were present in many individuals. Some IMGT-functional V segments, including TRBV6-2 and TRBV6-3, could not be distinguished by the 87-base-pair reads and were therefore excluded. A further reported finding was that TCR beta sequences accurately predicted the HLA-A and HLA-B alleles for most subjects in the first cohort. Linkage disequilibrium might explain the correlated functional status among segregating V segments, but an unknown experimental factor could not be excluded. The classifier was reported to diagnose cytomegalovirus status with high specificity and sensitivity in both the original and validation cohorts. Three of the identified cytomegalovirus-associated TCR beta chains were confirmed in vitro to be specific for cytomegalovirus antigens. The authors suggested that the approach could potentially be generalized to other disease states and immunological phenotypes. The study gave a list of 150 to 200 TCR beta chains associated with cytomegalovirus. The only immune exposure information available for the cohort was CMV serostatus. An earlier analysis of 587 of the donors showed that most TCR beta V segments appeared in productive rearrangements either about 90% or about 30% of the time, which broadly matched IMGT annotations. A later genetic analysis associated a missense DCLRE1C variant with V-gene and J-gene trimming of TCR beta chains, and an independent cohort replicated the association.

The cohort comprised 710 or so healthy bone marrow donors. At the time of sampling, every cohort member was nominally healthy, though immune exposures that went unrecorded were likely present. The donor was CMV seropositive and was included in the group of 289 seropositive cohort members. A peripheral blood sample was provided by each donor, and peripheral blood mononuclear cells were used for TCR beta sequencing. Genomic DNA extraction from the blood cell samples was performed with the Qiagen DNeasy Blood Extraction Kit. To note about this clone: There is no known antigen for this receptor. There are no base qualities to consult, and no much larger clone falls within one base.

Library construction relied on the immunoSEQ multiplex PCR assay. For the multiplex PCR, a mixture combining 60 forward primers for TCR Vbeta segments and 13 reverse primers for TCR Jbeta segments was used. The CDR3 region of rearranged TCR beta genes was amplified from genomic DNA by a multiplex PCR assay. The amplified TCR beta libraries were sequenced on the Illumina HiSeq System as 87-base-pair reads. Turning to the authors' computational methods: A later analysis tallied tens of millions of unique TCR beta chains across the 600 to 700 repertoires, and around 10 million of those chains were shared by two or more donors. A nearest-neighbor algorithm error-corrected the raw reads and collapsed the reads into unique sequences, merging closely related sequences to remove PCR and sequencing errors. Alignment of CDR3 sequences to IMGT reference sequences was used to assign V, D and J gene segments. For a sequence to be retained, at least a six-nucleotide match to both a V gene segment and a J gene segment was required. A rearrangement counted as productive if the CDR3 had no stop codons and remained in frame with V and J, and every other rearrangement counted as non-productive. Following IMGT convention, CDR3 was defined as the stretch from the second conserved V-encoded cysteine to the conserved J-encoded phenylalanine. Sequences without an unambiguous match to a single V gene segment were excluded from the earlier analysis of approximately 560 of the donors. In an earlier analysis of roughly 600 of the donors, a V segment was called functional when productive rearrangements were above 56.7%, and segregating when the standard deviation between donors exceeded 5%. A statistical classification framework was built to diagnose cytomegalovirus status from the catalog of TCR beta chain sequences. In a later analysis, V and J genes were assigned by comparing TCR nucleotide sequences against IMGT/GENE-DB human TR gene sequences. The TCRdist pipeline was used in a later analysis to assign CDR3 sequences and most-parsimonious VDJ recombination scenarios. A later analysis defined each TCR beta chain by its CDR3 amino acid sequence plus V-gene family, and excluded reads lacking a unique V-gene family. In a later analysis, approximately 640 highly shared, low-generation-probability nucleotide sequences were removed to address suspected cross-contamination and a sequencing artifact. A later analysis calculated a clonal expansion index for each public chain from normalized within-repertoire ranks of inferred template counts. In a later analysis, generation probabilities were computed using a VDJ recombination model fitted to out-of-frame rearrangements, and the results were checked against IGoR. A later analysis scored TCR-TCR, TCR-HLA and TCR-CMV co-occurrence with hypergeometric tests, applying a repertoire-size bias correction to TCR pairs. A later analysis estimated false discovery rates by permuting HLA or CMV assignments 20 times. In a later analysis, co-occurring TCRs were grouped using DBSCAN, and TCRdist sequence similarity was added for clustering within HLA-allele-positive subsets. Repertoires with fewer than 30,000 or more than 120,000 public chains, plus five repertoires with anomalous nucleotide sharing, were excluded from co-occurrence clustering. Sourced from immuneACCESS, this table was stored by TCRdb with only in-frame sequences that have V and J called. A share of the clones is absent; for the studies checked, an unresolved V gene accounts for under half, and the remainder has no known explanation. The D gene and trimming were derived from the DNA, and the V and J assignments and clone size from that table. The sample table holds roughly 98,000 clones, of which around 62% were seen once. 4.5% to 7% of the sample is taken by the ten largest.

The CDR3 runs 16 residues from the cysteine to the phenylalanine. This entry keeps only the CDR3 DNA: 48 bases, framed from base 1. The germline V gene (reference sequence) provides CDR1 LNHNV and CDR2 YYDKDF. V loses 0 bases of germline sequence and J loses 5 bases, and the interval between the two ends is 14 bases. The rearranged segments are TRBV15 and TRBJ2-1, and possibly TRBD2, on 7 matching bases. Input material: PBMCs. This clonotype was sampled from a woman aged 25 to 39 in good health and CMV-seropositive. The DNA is TGTGCCACCAGCAGAGATACGGGGGGCAGGGACAATGAGCAGTTCTTC. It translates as CATSRDTGGRDNEQFF.